The sequence of this T cell receptor beta chain was determined in a study of CD8 T cells in Susac syndrome (dated by TCRdb to between 2018 and 2020). About the full investigation: Repertoire sequencing was used to test whether CD8+ T cell activation and differentiation in Susac syndrome was antigen driven. The clonality of the CD8+ T cell repertoire was compared across more than 9 healthy donors, around 14 Susac syndrome patients and roughly 16 multiple sclerosis patients.

On the study overall, not on this receptor specifically: The TCR sequencing and HLA analysis was acknowledged to have included a relatively small number of individuals.

RNA was extracted using the RNeasy kit, and roughly 0.5 to 1 microgram was reverse transcribed with random hexamers. The immunoSEQ multiplex PCR assay, covering 54 Vbeta and 13 Jbeta segments, was used to amplify TCR beta CDR3 regions. PCR amplification bias was corrected using a synthetic template baseline for primer optimization and computational correction. The original methods were these. Reads were assigned to V, D and J genes according to IMGT and analyzed in immunoSEQ Analyzer, with only productive sequences retained. Clonality was calculated as one minus the Shannon entropy normalized by log2 of the number of productive unique sequences. Public and private clones were assessed among the 100 most prevalent clones of each patient and control. Susac-specific clones were defined as absent from healthy and MS cohorts, 850 to 1,300 published viral clones and other ImmuneACCESS disease sequences. TCRdb reprocessed the public reads (quality trimming at Q25 with fastp, clone calling with MiXCR) and kept in-frame beta chains. Every distinct CDR3 protein forms one entry, paired with its most common genes and DNA. TCRdb assigned the V and J calls; the authors' analysis was not used. The sample includes approximately 220,000 distinct CDR3 sequences, with 90% to 95% observed a single time. The ten largest clones take up approximately 0.13% of the sample.

Details on this clonotype: The antigen it recognizes is unknown. Per-base quality was not reported, and no clone a single base away is much larger than it.

Peripheral blood CD8+ and CD4+ T cells from healthy donors, Susac syndrome patients and multiple sclerosis patients were profiled using high-throughput TCR beta sequencing. Treatment-naive patients with stable or active relapsing-remitting disease fulfilling revised McDonald criteria were used as multiple sclerosis controls. Bulk CD8+ and CD4+ T cells were purified by magnetic negative isolation, whereas CD8+ TEMRA cells were enriched by FACS. Blood was drawn into EDTA tubes, processed within 24 hours, and PBMCs were isolated by density gradient centrifugation. PBMCs destined for TCR sequencing were cryopreserved in liquid nitrogen and later thawed in a 37 °C water bath. The sorted or isolated CD4+, CD8+ and CD8+ TEMRA cells reached a purity of at least 90%. The CDR3 has 15 amino acids, counting the end cysteine and phenylalanine. The sequence is cut down to CDR3 DNA, 45 bases in frame from base 1. CDR1 SEHNR and CDR2 FQNEAQ were looked up in the germline V gene (reference sequence). At the junction V is shortened by 5 bases and J by 6 bases; bases outside the gene matches: 11.

The V and J genes are TRBV7-9 and TRBJ1-1; a stretch of 8 junction bases matches TRBD1. Sequencing used CD8+ T cells from PBMCs. The sequence was collected from a human donor with multiple sclerosis. CDR3 protein: CASSLSGGRVSEAFF. The bases read TGTGCCAGCAGCCTTTCAGGGGGCCGGGTCTCTGAAGCTTTCTTT.